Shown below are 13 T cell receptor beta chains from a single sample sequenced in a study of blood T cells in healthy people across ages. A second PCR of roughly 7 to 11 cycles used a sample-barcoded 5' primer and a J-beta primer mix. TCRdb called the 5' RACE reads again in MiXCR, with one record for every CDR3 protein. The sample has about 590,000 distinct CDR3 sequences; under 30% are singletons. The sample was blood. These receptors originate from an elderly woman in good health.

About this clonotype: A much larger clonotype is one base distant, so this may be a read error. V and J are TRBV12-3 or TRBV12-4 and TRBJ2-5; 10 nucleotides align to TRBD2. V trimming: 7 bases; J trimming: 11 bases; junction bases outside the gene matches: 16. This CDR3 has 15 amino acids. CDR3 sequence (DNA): TGTGCCAGCATACGGAGCGGGGGGGCTGGAAATGAGCAGTACTTC. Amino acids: CASIRSGGAGNEQYF.

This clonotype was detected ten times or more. The CDR3 nucleotides are TGCAGTGCTGACTCGACAGTGACTGAGCAGTTCTTC. Its protein is CSADSTVTEQFF. The chain is built from TRBV20-1 and TRBJ2-1, with D perhaps TRBD1 (5 bases). This CDR3 contains 12 residues. Trimming stripped 5 bases from V and 9 bases from J, with 14 bases between. Germline V lookup: CDR1 DFQATT, CDR2 SNEGSKA (reference sequence).

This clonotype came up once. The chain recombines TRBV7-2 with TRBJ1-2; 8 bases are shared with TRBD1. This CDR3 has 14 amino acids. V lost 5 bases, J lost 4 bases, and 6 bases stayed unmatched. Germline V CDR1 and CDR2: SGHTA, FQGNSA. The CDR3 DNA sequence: TGTGCCAGCAGCAGTAACAGGGGGGCCTATGGCTACACCTTC. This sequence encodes CASSSNRGAYGYTF.

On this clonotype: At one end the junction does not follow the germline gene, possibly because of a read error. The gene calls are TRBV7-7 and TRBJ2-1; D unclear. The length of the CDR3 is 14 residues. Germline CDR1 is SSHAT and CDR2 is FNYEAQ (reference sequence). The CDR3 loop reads CASSQYGRDNEQFF. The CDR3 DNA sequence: TGTGCTAGCAGCCAATATGGACGGGACAATGAGCAGTTCTTC.

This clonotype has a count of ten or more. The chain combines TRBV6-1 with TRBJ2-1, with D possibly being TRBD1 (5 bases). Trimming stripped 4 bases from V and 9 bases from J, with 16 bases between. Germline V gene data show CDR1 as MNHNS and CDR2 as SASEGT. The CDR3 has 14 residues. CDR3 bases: TGTGCCAGCAGTGGGGTAGGGGCGGTTAGTGAGCAGTTCTTC. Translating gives CASSGVGAVSEQFF.

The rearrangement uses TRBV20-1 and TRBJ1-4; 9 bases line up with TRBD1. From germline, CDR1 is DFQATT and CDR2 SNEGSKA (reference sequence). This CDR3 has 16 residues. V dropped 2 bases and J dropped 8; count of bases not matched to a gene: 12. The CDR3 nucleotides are TGCAGTGCTAGACCTTCGGACAGGGGTCCGCGGGAAAAACTGTTTTTT. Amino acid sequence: CSARPSDRGPREKLFF.

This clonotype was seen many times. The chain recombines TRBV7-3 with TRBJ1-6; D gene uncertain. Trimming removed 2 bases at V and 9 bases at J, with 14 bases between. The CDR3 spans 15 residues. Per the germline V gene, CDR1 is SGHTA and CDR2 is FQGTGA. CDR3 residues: CASSLGPGFGSPLHF. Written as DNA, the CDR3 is TGTGCCAGCAGCTTAGGCCCGGGCTTCGGTTCACCCCTCCACTTT.

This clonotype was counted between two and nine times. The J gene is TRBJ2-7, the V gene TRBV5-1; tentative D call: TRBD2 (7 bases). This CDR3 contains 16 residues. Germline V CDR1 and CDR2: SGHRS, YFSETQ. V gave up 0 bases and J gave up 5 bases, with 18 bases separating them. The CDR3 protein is CASSLVRGGGPNEQYF. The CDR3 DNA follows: TGCGCCAGCAGCTTGGTAAGGGGGGGGGGCCCTAACGAGCAGTACTTC.

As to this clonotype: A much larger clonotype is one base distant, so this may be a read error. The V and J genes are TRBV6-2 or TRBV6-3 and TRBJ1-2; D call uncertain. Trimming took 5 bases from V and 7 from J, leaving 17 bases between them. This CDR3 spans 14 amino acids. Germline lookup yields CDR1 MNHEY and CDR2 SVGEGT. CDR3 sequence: CASSPPDLLGGYTF. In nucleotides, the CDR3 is TGTGCCAGCAGTCCTCCTGATTTATTGGGTGGCTACACCTTC.

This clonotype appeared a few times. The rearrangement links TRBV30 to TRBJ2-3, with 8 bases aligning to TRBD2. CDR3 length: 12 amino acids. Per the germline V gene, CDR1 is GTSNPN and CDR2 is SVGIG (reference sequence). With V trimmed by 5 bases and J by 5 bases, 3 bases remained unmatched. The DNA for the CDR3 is TGTGCCTGGGGACTAGCCGTAGATACGCAGTATTTT. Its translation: CAWGLAVDTQYF.

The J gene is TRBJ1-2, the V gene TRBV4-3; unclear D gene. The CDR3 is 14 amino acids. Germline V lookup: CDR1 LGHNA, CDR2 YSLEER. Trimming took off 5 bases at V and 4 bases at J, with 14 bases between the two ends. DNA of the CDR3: TGCGCCAGCAGCTGCGGCCGGGCCCGCTATGGCTACACCTTC. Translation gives CASSCGRARYGYTF.

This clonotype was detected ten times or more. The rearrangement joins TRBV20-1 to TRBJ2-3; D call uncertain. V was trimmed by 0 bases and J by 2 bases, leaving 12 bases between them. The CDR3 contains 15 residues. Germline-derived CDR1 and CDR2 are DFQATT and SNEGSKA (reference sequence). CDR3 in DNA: TGCAGTGCTAGAGATGGCGCAGGAACCACAGATACGCAGTATTTT. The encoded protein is CSARDGAGTTDTQYF.

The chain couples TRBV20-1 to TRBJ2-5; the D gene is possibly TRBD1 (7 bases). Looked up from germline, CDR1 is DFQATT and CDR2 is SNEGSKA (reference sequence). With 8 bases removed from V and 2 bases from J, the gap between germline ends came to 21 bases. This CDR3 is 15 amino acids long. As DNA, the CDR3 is TGCAGTCCTAAGAGACAGGGAGGTCGACAAGAGACCCAGTACTTC. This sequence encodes CSPKRQGGRQETQYF.